What follows is one TCR beta chain and its context. Its antigen is not identified. This record comes from a study of CD8 T cells in ankylosing spondylitis. Making the TCR beta libraries involved quantitative 5'-RACE with molecular barcodes. TCRdb recomputed calls from the 5' RACE reads with MiXCR, one row per CDR3 protein. This table holds 700,000 to 850,000 distinct CDR3 sequences, roughly 10% found once. Germline V gives CDR1 SNHLY, CDR2 FYNNEI. The V segment lost 5 bases and the J segment 8 bases; nucleotides outside the gene matches: 12. This CDR3 comprises 16 residues. Points from the study as a whole: The study looked at matched synovial fluid samples from ankylosing spondylitis patients. Disease-linked clones were reported to be significantly enriched there. What seemed typical of ankylosing spondylitis blood was a TCR beta motif built from fewer than ten highly homologous variants. Some motif variants had been reported before (in reactive arthritis synovial fluid and blood). Disease-associated clonotypes exhibited CD8+ identity and were relatively infrequent in peripheral blood.

This clonotype originated in a male donor with ankylosing spondylitis. This chain links TRBV2 with TRBJ2-1; 10 bases are shared with TRBD2. Input material: blood, either unsorted or a sorted T cell fraction (not recorded which). CDR3 region: CASSPTSGINDDEQFF. The CDR3 coding sequence is TGTGCCAGCAGTCCAACTAGCGGGATAAATGACGATGAGCAGTTCTTC.